One sample yielded the 21 T cell receptor beta chains listed below, sequenced in a study of T cells in Graves' hyperthyroidism and ophthalmopathy (dated by TCRdb to the late 2010s). Libraries were built with multiplex PCR. The instrument was an Illumina HiSeq 2000. The TCR beta CDR3 regions were amplified from RNA transcripts. For the first round of RT-PCR on the TCR CDR3, the HTBI primer set was used together with the Qiagen OneStep RT-PCR kit. TCRdb itself trimmed the public reads at Q25 with fastp, ran MiXCR and retained productive beta chains. Every CDR3 protein is listed once, alongside the most common genes and DNA of its rows. This sample is represented by a few hundred thousand distinct CDR3 sequences; less than 25% of them were singletons. 26% of the sample lies in the top ten. Source material: blood. These receptors originate from a man in his late teens or twenties with Graves' hyperthyroidism.

This sequence joins TRBV7-6 and TRBJ1-5; D is ambiguous. The CDR3 consists of 13 residues. Germline assignment: CDR1 SGHVS and CDR2 FNYEAQ. Trimming left V 5 bases short and J 5 bases short, with 10 bases between. CDR3 nucleotide sequence: TGTGCCAGCAGCGGACGGGAGTATCAGCCCCAGCATTTT. It encodes CASSGREYQPQHF.

The rearrangement joins TRBV28 to TRBJ1-1; possibly TRBD1 for D (5 bases). CDR1 is MDHEN and CDR2 is SYDVKM in the germline V gene. This CDR3 contains 15 residues. The ends were cut back, 7 bases at V and 6 bases at J, with 21 bases in the middle. Written as DNA, the CDR3 is TGTGCCAGCATACCCGGGACCTACGAACTCGCTGAAGCTTTCTTT. It yields the protein CASIPGTYELAEAFF.

This clonotype was found many times. The genes are TRBV12-3 or TRBV12-4 and TRBJ1-1; D is possibly TRBD1 (5 bases). The CDR3 has 14 amino acids. V shed 3 bases and J shed 4 bases, with 12 bases lying between them. The chain's CDR3 is CASSFVEGTTEAFF. The CDR3 DNA follows: TGTGCCAGCAGTTTCGTGGAGGGGACCACTGAAGCTTTCTTT.

The genes are TRBV20-1 and TRBJ1-2, with a tentative D call TRBD1 (6 bases). Looked up from germline, CDR1 is DFQATT and CDR2 is SNEGSKA (reference sequence). The CDR3 contains 15 residues. Deletions cut 3 bases from V and 8 bases from J, with 22 bases between. CDR3 bases: TGCAGTGCTAGCCAGGGGTCAGCCACTAGGGAAGGCTACACCTTC. Translation gives CSASQGSATREGYTF.

This sequence joins TRBV20-1 and TRBJ1-2; D ambiguous. The V and J ends lost 0 bases and 4 bases respectively, with 15 bases between them. The CDR3 sequence is 15 residues long. Germline V gives CDR1 DFQATT, CDR2 SNEGSKA (reference sequence). CDR3 region: CSARDPGMLGYGYTF. In DNA form, the CDR3 reads TGCAGTGCTAGAGATCCGGGGATGTTAGGCTATGGCTACACCTTC.

This clonotype was found many times. V usage is TRBV20-1 and J usage is TRBJ2-5; D gene unclear. The CDR3 consists of 14 residues. Germline V gene lookup returns CDR1 DFQATT and CDR2 SNEGSKA (reference sequence). Trimming removed 1 base from V and 3 bases from J, with 12 bases in between. The CDR3 protein is CSARVWAPKETQYF. The CDR3 DNA reads as TGCAGTGCTAGAGTTTGGGCCCCAAAAGAGACCCAGTACTTC.

This clonotype was seen ten or more times. The chain has TRBV9 and TRBJ2-3; D unclear. The V end lost 0 bases, the J end lost 3 bases, and 11 bases lay between the germline ends. The V gene's germline CDR1 is SGDLS and CDR2 YYNGEE. The CDR3 is made up of 15 amino acids. CDR3 loop: CASSVGPSLTDTQYF. The CDR3 region has the DNA TGTGCCAGCAGCGTAGGACCCAGTCTGACAGATACGCAGTATTTT. Together with reference TRBV9 and TRBJ2-3, the CDR3 gives the full variable domain: DSGVTQTPKHLITATGQRVTLRCSPRSGDLSVYWYQQSLDQGLQFLIQYYNGEERAKGNILERFSAQQFPDLHSELNLSSLELGDSALYFCASSVGPSLTDTQYFGPGTRLTVL.

This clonotype was recorded at least ten times. This chain connects TRBV12-3 or TRBV12-4 to TRBJ1-2; the D is unclear. CDR3 length: 15 residues. V shed 2 bases and J shed 8 bases, with 18 bases lying between them. The CDR3 region has the DNA TGTGCCAGCAGTTTACCCCTTGAGTCCCCTTTGGGCTACACCTTC. Translated, it gives CASSLPLESPLGYTF.

Ten or more counts support this clonotype. This may stem from a read error, because a much larger clone lies one nucleotide away. The chain recombines TRBV6-2 or TRBV6-3 with TRBJ2-5; 7 bases line up with TRBD1. Looked up from germline, CDR1 is MNHEY and CDR2 is SVGEGT. This CDR3 has 14 amino acids. The CDR3 sequence is CASSRQGSTETKYF. The CDR3 DNA sequence: TGTGCCAGCAGTCGACAGGGATCTACAGAGACCAAGTACTTC.

This clonotype occurred many times. The J gene is TRBJ2-5, the V gene TRBV7-7; 10 bases are shared with TRBD2. V lost 4 bases to trimming and J lost 2 bases; unmatched junction nucleotides: 4. Germline V lookup: CDR1 SSHAT, CDR2 FNYEAQ (reference sequence). This CDR3 spans 15 amino acids. The CDR3 loop is CASSSALAGQETQYF. CDR3 bases: TGTGCCAGCAGCTCGGCACTAGCGGGGCAAGAGACCCAGTACTTC.

This clonotype was detected a few times. In nucleotides, the CDR3 is TGTGCCAGTCGAACGTTCGACACTGAAGCTTTCTTT. Translation: CASRTFDTEAFF. V and J are TRBV19 and TRBJ1-1; D unclear. Trimming left V 8 bases short and J 3 bases short, with 10 bases between. Germline loops: CDR1 LNHDA, CDR2 SQIVND (reference sequence). The length of the CDR3 is 12 residues.

This clonotype was seen at least ten times. This chain connects TRBV2 to TRBJ1-2; D gene ambiguous. This CDR3 comprises 12 residues. The germline V gene encodes CDR1 SNHLY and CDR2 FYNNEI. V lost 5 bases, J lost 2 bases, and 6 bases lay in between. CDR3 in DNA: TGTGCCAGCAGTACGCTCAACTATGGCTACACCTTC. It codes for CASSTLNYGYTF.

This chain connects TRBV12-3 or TRBV12-4 to TRBJ1-2; a weak D match, TRBD1 (6 bases). Trimming cost V 4 bases and J 3 bases, with 15 bases left between them. This CDR3 has 15 amino acids. The CDR3 sequence is CASSYLRGAYYGYTF. In nucleotides, the CDR3 is TGTGCCAGCAGTTATCTCCGGGGGGCCTACTATGGCTACACCTTC.

In nucleotides, the CDR3 is TGTGCCAGCAGTGAACCTAGGACTAGCGGAGAGACCCAGTACTTC. This translates into CASSEPRTSGETQYF. The V call is TRBV6-1, the J call TRBJ2-5; 10 bases map to TRBD2. CDR3 length equals 15 residues. With 2 bases clipped from V and 4 bases from J, the junction kept 4 bases outside the gene matches. CDR1 is MNHNS and CDR2 is SASEGT in the germline V gene.

In its sample, this clonotype was seen many times. The chain has TRBV30 and TRBJ2-7, with a tentative D call TRBD2 (5 bases). Per germline, CDR1 GTSNPN and CDR2 SVGIG (reference sequence). This CDR3 region has 14 residues. V lost 5 bases and J lost 4, with 18 bases in between. CDR3 coding DNA: TGTGCCTGGGCCAGCGGACGGCCGGCTTACGAGCAGTACTTC. It encodes CAWASGRPAYEQYF.

This clonotype was counted between two and nine times. This chain joins TRBV6-1 and TRBJ2-7, with TRBD1 matching over 8 bases. The CDR3 runs 16 residues. Per germline, CDR1 MNHNS and CDR2 SASEGT. The V segment lost 8 bases and the J segment 2 bases; nucleotides outside the gene matches: 14. CDR3 residues: CASYNGGDRFTYEQYF. The CDR3 nucleotides read TGTGCCAGCTATAACGGTGGGGACAGGTTTACCTACGAGCAGTACTTC.

This clonotype was recorded many times. J is TRBJ2-2 and V is TRBV11-2; no clear D. Trimming stripped 4 bases from V and 2 bases from J, with 14 bases between. CDR3 length: 16 amino acids. The germline V gene encodes CDR1 SGHAT and CDR2 FQNNGV. The CDR3 spells CASSSLEILNTGELFF. The CDR3 DNA sequence: TGTGCCAGCAGCTCGCTGGAGATCCTTAACACCGGGGAGCTGTTTTTT.

The sample holds many counts of this clonotype. The CDR3 DNA reads TGCAGCGTGAGCCCGGGGGCCGATCAGCCCCAGCATTTT. The encoded protein is CSVSPGADQPQHF. The chain is built from TRBV29-1 and TRBJ1-5, with TRBD1 as a possible D gene (6 bases). The V end was cut by 6 bases, the J end by 5 bases, with 14 bases between. Germline V lookup: CDR1 SQVTM, CDR2 ANQGSEA. This CDR3 comprises 13 residues.

This clonotype showed up many times. The rearrangement links TRBV24-1 to TRBJ1-5; a weak D match, TRBD1 (6 bases). CDR1 and CDR2 from the germline V gene are KGHDR and SFDVKD. V dropped 7 bases and J dropped 4 bases, with 7 bases sitting between them. This CDR3 has 12 residues. CDR3 in DNA: TGTGCCACCAGGACAGGTAATCAGCCCCAGCATTTT. Its protein product is CATRTGNQPQHF.

This clonotype came up many times. The chain combines TRBV30 with TRBJ1-2, with a possible D match to TRBD1 (6 bases). Germline CDR1 and CDR2: GTSNPN and SVGIG (reference sequence). This CDR3 contains 15 residues. With 4 bases removed from V and 2 bases from J, the gap between germline ends came to 17 bases. The CDR3 reads CAWMNKGRGNYGYTF. In nucleotides, the CDR3 is TGTGCCTGGATGAACAAGGGAAGGGGGAACTATGGCTACACCTTC.

To note about this clonotype: It may be a read error: a sequence one base away is much more abundant. This chain uses TRBV6-5 with TRBJ2-7; D is possibly TRBD1 or TRBD2 (6 bases each). Germline V gene data show CDR1 as MNHEY and CDR2 as SVGAGI. The CDR3 covers 13 residues. The CDR3 nucleotides are TGTGCCAGCAGTTACGGGGGGCTCTACGAGCAGTGCTTC. Translated: CASSYGGLYEQCF.